The rows below give T cell receptor beta chains drawn from one sample of a study of CD8 T cells in ankylosing spondylitis. TCRdb called the 5' RACE reads again in MiXCR, with one record for every CDR3 protein. Among roughly 250,000 distinct CDR3 sequences listed, 7.5% to 9% were seen once. The sequencing input was blood, either unsorted or a sorted T cell fraction (not recorded which). These TCRs come from a male donor with ankylosing spondylitis or in good health (not recorded which). Both conserved end residues are part of each CDR3. The D gene is left open where the match is weak. Clone size is shown for a subset of rows, as once, few, many or a class of expanded clone.

V gene	D gene	clone size	J gene	CDR3 DNA	CDR3 protein
TRBV5-1	-	many	TRBJ2-1	TGCGCCAGCAGCCAAAAGACAGGGAGGGATGAGCAGTTCTTC	CASSQKTGRDEQFF
TRBV20-1	TRBD1	many	TRBJ2-3	TGCAGTGCTACCAGACAGGGGAGAGATACGCAGTATTTT	CSATRQGRDTQYF
TRBV10-3	-	many	TRBJ1-2	TGTGCCATCAAAGGGGAGAACTATGGCTACACCTTC	CAIKGENYGYTF
TRBV7-2	-	-	TRBJ1-2	TGTGCCAGCAGCTTAGTAGGGTGGGGCTACACCTTC	CASSLVGWGYTF
TRBV9	TRBD1	many	TRBJ1-1	TGTGCCAGCAGCGGCCGGGACAGGGGACTCGAAGCTTTCTTT	CASSGRDRGLEAFF
TRBV4-2	-	many	TRBJ2-5	TGTGCCAGCAGCCAAGAAGGAGAGACCCAGTACTTC	CASSQEGETQYF
TRBV7-2	TRBD2	few	TRBJ2-1	TGTGCCAGCAGCCAAGCGGGGTTCTACAATGAGCAGTTCTTC	CASSQAGFYNEQFF
TRBV6-1	-	many	TRBJ2-7	TGTGCCAGCAGGCCCCGAGGGGGGCTTTACGAGCAGTACTTC	CASRPRGGLYEQYF
TRBV7-9	-	many	TRBJ1-1	TGTGCCAGCAGCCCCGTGGGAGGCTACACTGAAGCTTTCTTT	CASSPVGGYTEAFF
TRBV5-1	-	many	TRBJ1-3	TGCGCCAGCAGCTTGCGGCGGAGTGAGGAGGCCGGAAACACCATATATTTT	CASSLRRSEEAGNTIYF
TRBV6-1	-	many	TRBJ2-7	TGTGCCAGCAGTGCGGGACACATGGAACCGGGGGAGCAGTACTTC	CASSAGHMEPGEQYF
TRBV4-2	TRBD2	-	TRBJ2-5	TGTGCCAGCAGCGGTGGGCTAGCGGGAGTGGAGACCCAGTACTTC	CASSGGLAGVETQYF
TRBV7-2	-	few	TRBJ2-4	TGTGCCAGCAGCTCTACAGTGCAAAACATTCAGTACTTC	CASSSTVQNIQYF
TRBV27	TRBD2	many	TRBJ2-1	TGTGCCAGCAGCTCGGGGGGGCTAGCGGGCAATGAGCAGTTCTTC	CASSSGGLAGNEQFF
TRBV20-1	TRBD2	many	TRBJ2-1	TGCAGTGCTAGATCGGCGGGGGGGCGGAATGAGCAGTTCTTC	CSARSAGGRNEQFF
TRBV10-3	TRBD1	many	TRBJ2-3	TGTGCCATCAGCGAGACAGGGGGCACAGATACGCAGTATTTT	CAISETGGTDTQYF
TRBV24-1	TRBD1	many	TRBJ1-5	TGTGCCACCACACAGGGGGGAAGTCAGCCCCAGCATTTT	CATTQGGSQPQHF
TRBV6-2/TRBV6-3	-	many	TRBJ2-5	TGTGCCAGCACCCAGGGGCAAGAGACCCAGTACTTC	CASTQGQETQYF
TRBV24-1	-	many	TRBJ2-1	TGTGCCACCAGTGATTTTAGCGTCTCATACAATGAGCAGTTCTTC	CATSDFSVSYNEQFF
TRBV25-1	TRBD2	few	TRBJ2-1	TGTGCCAGCAGTGAATGGCTAGCGGGAGACATGAATGAGCAGTTCTTC	CASSEWLAGDMNEQFF
TRBV20-1	-	many	TRBJ2-1	TGCAGTGCTAGAGATACCTATGAGCAGTTCTTC	CSARDTYEQFF
TRBV7-2	TRBD2	many	TRBJ2-1	TGTGCCAGCAGCGTAGATAGCGGGAGCTCCTACAATGAGCAGTTCTTC	CASSVDSGSSYNEQFF
TRBV7-2	-	many	TRBJ2-1	TGTGCCAGCAGGATCCTGACTAGAAATGAGCAGTTCTTC	CASRILTRNEQFF
TRBV24-1	-	-	TRBJ2-3	TGTGCCACCAGTGATTTGCGAGGGAAGCAGTATTTT	CATSDLRGKQYF
TRBV7-3	TRBD1	few	TRBJ1-2	TGTGCCAGCAGCTTAGTCCAGGGGGCTGGCTATGGCTACACCTTC	CASSLVQGAGYGYTF
TRBV9	-	many	TRBJ2-1	TGTGCCAGCAGCGTATCGTGGGGGTCCTTCAATGAGCAGTTCTTC	CASSVSWGSFNEQFF
TRBV24-1	-	many	TRBJ2-2	TGTGCCACCAGTGATCCAGCTGGGCTCGGAGGGGAGCTGTTTTTT	CATSDPAGLGGELFF
TRBV5-4	-	many	TRBJ2-7	TGTGCCAGCAGCTTGAAACTTGACTCCTACGAGCAGTACTTC	CASSLKLDSYEQYF
TRBV11-2	TRBD2	many	TRBJ2-1	TGTGCCAGCAGCTGGCTAGCGGGAGGGCCCCACCTTAGGAGCTCCTACAATGAGCAGTTCTTC	CASSWLAGGPHLRSSYNEQFF
TRBV20-1	-	many	TRBJ2-2	TGCAGTGCTGTGGCGCCCCGCGGCACCGGGGAGCTGTTTTTT	CSAVAPRGTGELFF
TRBV19	-	few	TRBJ2-7	TGTGCCAGTTCCCCGGGCAGGACCTACGAGCAGTACTTC	CASSPGRTYEQYF
TRBV7-9	-	many	TRBJ2-3	TGTGCCAGCAGCTCGACCAAATACACAGATACGCAGTATTTT	CASSSTKYTDTQYF